These T cell receptor beta chains were read from a single sample in a study of OX40 agonist ivuxolimab in advanced cancers. Clones were read by immunoSEQ multiplex PCR, and TCRdb kept only the in-frame ones, dropping some. This sample has approximately 18,000 clones, with roughly nine tenths found just once. The sample was CD4+ or CD8+ T cells sorted from blood, taken in a trial of the OX40 agonist ivuxolimab. The receptors here all came from an adult with an advanced solid tumor such as melanoma, head and neck, liver or kidney cancer. Each CDR3 is given with its conserved first and last residue. A D gene is named only where the DNA matches it firmly. Clone size appears in some rows only: once, few, many, or a class for an expanded clone.

>few|.|TRBV30|TRBJ1-6
CAWSVRTRGYNSPLHF
TGTGCCTGGAGTGTACGAACACGAGGCTATAATTCACCCCTCCACTTT
>.|.|TRBV6-5|TRBJ1-5
CASSWGGPNQPQHF
TGTGCCAGCAGTTGGGGGGGGCCGAATCAGCCCCAGCATTTT
>.|TRBD1|TRBV4-3|TRBJ2-2
CASSQTTGGANTGELFF
TGCGCCAGCAGCCAAACGACAGGGGGCGCGAACACCGGGGAGCTGTTTTTT
>few|.|TRBV18|TRBJ1-1
CASSPGRGGSTEAFF
TGTGCCAGCTCACCTGGCCGGGGGGGAAGCACTGAAGCTTTCTTT
>.|TRBD1|TRBV5-4|TRBJ2-2
CASSFRQGGPGELFF
TGTGCCAGCAGCTTCCGACAGGGGGGCCCCGGGGAGCTGTTTTTT
>.|.|TRBV11-2|TRBJ1-5
CASSLGSAPLWPQHF
TGTGCCAGCAGCTTAGGCAGCGCCCCGCTTTGGCCCCAGCATTTT
>.|TRBD1|TRBV11-1|TRBJ1-4
CASSLETGGEEKLFF
TGTGCCAGCAGCTTAGAGACAGGGGGCGAAGAAAAACTGTTTTTT
>.|TRBD1|TRBV10-3|TRBJ2-2
CATGGGQGATGELFF
TGTGCCACCGGCGGGGGACAGGGGGCCACCGGGGAGCTGTTTTTT
>.|.|TRBV5-1|TRBJ2-7
CASRLGPQGEQYF
TGCGCCAGCAGGCTAGGTCCACAGGGCGAGCAGTACTTC
>.|.|TRBV5-1|TRBJ2-7
CASSLLAQGGEQYF
TGCGCCAGCAGCTTGTTGGCCCAGGGGGGCGAGCAGTACTTC
>.|.|TRBV5-6|TRBJ2-1
CASSRLRSYNEQFF
TGTGCCAGCAGCCGTCTTCGATCGTACAATGAGCAGTTCTTC
>.|TRBD2|TRBV18|TRBJ2-1
CASSLKREQGEQFF
TGTGCCAGCTCACTAAAGCGGGAGCAGGGTGAGCAGTTCTTC
>.|.|TRBV21-1|TRBJ1-2
CASSKPPTADYGYTF
TGTGCCAGCAGCAAACCACCGACAGCCGACTATGGCTACACCTTC
>.|TRBD1|TRBV30|TRBJ1-6
CAWTHKTGTGISPLHF
TGTGCCTGGACCCACAAGACGGGGACAGGCATTTCACCCCTCCACTTT
>few|.|TRBV9|TRBJ1-1
CASSAVGSANTEAFF
TGTGCCAGCAGCGCTGTTGGCTCTGCGAACACTGAAGCTTTCTTT
>.|TRBD1|TRBV29-1|TRBJ1-5
CSVRQGEGQPQHF
TGCAGCGTACGACAGGGGGAGGGCCAGCCCCAGCATTTT
>.|.|TRBV4-2|TRBJ2-2
CASSQDSINTGELFF
TGTGCCAGCAGCCAAGATTCGATCAACACCGGGGAGCTGTTTTTT
>.|TRBD2|TRBV7-8|TRBJ2-7
CASSLVLAGTEQYF
TGTGCCAGCAGCTTAGTACTAGCGGGAACCGAGCAGTACTTC
>.|TRBD1|TRBV19|TRBJ1-5
CASQGQSSNQPQHF
TGTGCCAGCCAGGGACAGTCGAGCAATCAGCCCCAGCATTTT
>.|TRBD2|TRBV19|TRBJ2-1
CASSLLAGGPVEQFF
TGTGCCAGTAGTCTACTAGCGGGAGGGCCGGTTGAGCAGTTCTTC
>once|TRBD2|TRBV9|TRBJ2-5
CASSASGGEETQYF
TGTGCCAGCAGCGCCTCTGGGGGGGAGGAGACCCAGTACTTC
>.|.|TRBV4-3|TRBJ1-2
CASSLQISGGNHGYTF
TGCGCCAGCAGCCTCCAAATTTCGGGGGGCAATCATGGCTACACCTTC
>few|.|TRBV18|TRBJ2-3
CASSPVTVSSGDTQYF
TGTGCCAGCTCACCGGTTACAGTTAGCTCCGGAGATACGCAGTATTTT
>.|TRBD1|TRBV19|TRBJ2-7
CASSLGTGTYEQYF
TGTGCCAGTAGCCTCGGGACAGGGACCTACGAGCAGTACTTC
>.|TRBD1|TRBV10-3|TRBJ1-5
CAISEGQGGHQPQHF
TGTGCCATCAGTGAGGGCCAGGGGGGGCATCAGCCCCAGCATTTT
>.|.|TRBV6-5|TRBJ1-1
CASSSPGLNTEAFF
TGTGCCAGCAGTTCCCCCGGATTGAACACTGAAGCTTTCTTT
>.|.|TRBV27|TRBJ1-2
CASSPTWVLDYGYTF
TGTGCCAGCAGTCCAACTTGGGTTTTGGACTATGGCTACACCTTC